The 15 T cell receptor beta chains listed next were all sequenced from one sample in a study of CD8+CD57+ T cells in acquired aplastic anemia. According to the study, genomic DNA was the template for TCR beta VDJ and CDR3 profiling. TCRdb passed the reads through MiXCR, listing each CDR3 protein once. The sample records roughly 200,000 distinct CDR3 sequences, about 60% being singletons. Sequencing involved patients with CD8+CD57+ cell expansion previously shown by flow cytometry. Sample: sorted CD4+, CD8+, or CD8+CD57+ T cells (not recorded which) from PBMCs. The receptor source for this set is a human donor with aplastic anemia.

This clonotype was detected many times. CDR3 DNA: TGTGCCAGCAGCTTAGTAGGCAGGGACACCGGGGAGCTGTTTTTT. It specifies CASSLVGRDTGELFF. The genes are TRBV7-9 and TRBJ2-2; the D gene is possibly TRBD1 (5 bases). V gave up 1 base and J gave up 3 bases, with 9 bases separating them. CDR3 length: 15 amino acids. Germline V lookup: CDR1 SEHNR, CDR2 FQNEAQ (reference sequence).

This clonotype appeared a single time. Sequence at one end of the junction differs from germline and may be a read error. This chain links TRBV7-3 with TRBJ1-1; no definite D call. CDR3 size: 16 residues. CDR1 and CDR2 from the germline V gene are SGHTA and FQGTGA. CDR3 nucleotides: TGTGCCAGCAGCTTAAATCAATTGGAACGGGGAGCTGAAGCCTTCTTT. As protein: CASSLNQLERGAEAFF.

Only one count was recorded for this clonotype. The V gene is TRBV24-1, the J gene TRBJ2-3; tentatively, D is TRBD2 (6 bases). The length of the CDR3 is 14 residues. Germline V gives CDR1 KGHDR, CDR2 SFDVKD. V lost 5 bases to trimming and J lost 4 bases, with 12 bases between them. The DNA for the CDR3 is TGTGCCACCAGTGTAAGGGACTCCTCAGATACGCAGTATTTT. This codes for CATSVRDSSDTQYF.

This clonotype was picked up many times. CDR3 loop: CASSQSRDFTGELFF. The CDR3 region has the DNA TGTGCCAGCAGCCAGTCTAGGGATTTTACCGGGGAGCTGTTTTTT. The chain has TRBV14 and TRBJ2-2, with D uncertain. Germline CDR1 and CDR2: SGHDN and FVKESK. The CDR3 loop spans 15 amino acids. V was pared by 3 bases and J by 5 bases, with 13 bases between.

J is TRBJ1-1 and V is TRBV24-1; tentatively, D is TRBD1 (6 bases). V was pared by 5 bases and J by 4 bases, with 16 bases between. Germline V gives CDR1 KGHDR, CDR2 SFDVKD. This CDR3 is 15 amino acids long. The CDR3 sequence is CATSGRGASGTEAFF. In DNA form, the CDR3 reads TGTGCCACCAGTGGGCGGGGGGCTTCGGGCACTGAAGCTTTCTTT.

V and J are TRBV7-3 and TRBJ2-5; 10 nucleotides line up with TRBD1. The length of the CDR3 is 14 residues. The ends lost 5 bases at V and 8 bases at J; junction bases unmatched: 8. The germline V gene encodes CDR1 SGHTA and CDR2 FQGTGA. The DNA for the CDR3 is TGTGCCAGCAGCCTACGGGACAGGGGTAGTACCCAGTACTTC. The encoded protein is CASSLRDRGSTQYF.

The chain joins TRBV5-4 to TRBJ2-7; D is possibly TRBD2 (5 bases). The CDR3 sequence is 13 residues long. V lost 2 bases to trimming and J lost 6 bases, with 12 bases between them. Germline-derived CDR1 and CDR2 are SGHNT and YYREEE (reference sequence). CDR3 region: CASSLARVPEQYF. In nucleotides, the CDR3 is TGTGCCAGCAGCTTAGCGAGGGTTCCCGAGCAGTACTTC.

This clonotype came up a few times. This may be a read error: a much more frequent sequence differs by one nucleotide. The V gene is TRBV4-1, the J gene TRBJ1-6, with D perhaps TRBD1 (5 bases). The CDR3 is 13 residues long. Germline V gene lookup returns CDR1 MGHRA and CDR2 YSYEKL. The V gene lost 6 bases and the J gene lost 9 bases, with 12 bases spanning the gap. CDR3 nucleotides: TGCGCCAGCAGACAGGCTAATAGTTCACCCCTCCACTTT. Its protein is CASRQANSSPLHF.

The J gene is TRBJ1-1, the V gene TRBV7-9; D uncertain. Trimming took off 2 bases at V and 10 bases at J, with 11 bases between the two ends. From germline, CDR1 is SEHNR and CDR2 FQNEAQ (reference sequence). There are 12 residues in the CDR3. The CDR3, as DNA: TGTGCCAGCAGCTTACAGGCCGCAGGAGCTTTCTTT. Its protein is CASSLQAAGAFF. Using reference TRBV7-9 and TRBJ1-1 for the parts outside the CDR3, the full variable domain is DTGVSQNPRHKITKRGQNVTFRCDPISEHNRLYWYRQTLGQGPEFLTYFQNEAQLEKSRLLSDRFSAERPKGSFSTLEIQRTEQGDSAMYLCASSLQAAGAFFGQGTRLTVV.

This clonotype occurred once. The chain carries TRBV7-6 and TRBJ1-3; D gene ambiguous. The CDR3 extends over 15 amino acids. The germline V gene encodes CDR1 SGHVS and CDR2 FNYEAQ. V was trimmed by 5 bases and J by 2 bases, leaving 13 bases between them. The CDR3 bases are TGTGCCAGCAGCCTAGGACGGCGAACTGGAAACACCATATATTTT. It is translated as CASSLGRRTGNTIYF.

V gene TRBV15 combines with J gene TRBJ2-7, with D perhaps matching TRBD2 (6 bases). The V and J ends lost 1 base and 6 bases respectively, with 13 bases between them. Germline-derived CDR1 and CDR2 are LNHNV and YYDKDF (reference sequence). The CDR3 runs 14 residues. This chain's CDR3 is CATSRGRDLSEQYF. CDR3 coding DNA: TGTGCCACCAGCAGAGGACGGGACTTAAGCGAGCAGTACTTC.

The rearrangement links TRBV19 to TRBJ1-3; possibly TRBD1 for D (5 bases). The CDR3 spans 15 residues. The germline CDR1 and CDR2 sequences are LNHDA and SQIVND (reference sequence). The CDR3 here is CATGADNYSGNTIYF. In DNA, the CDR3 is TGTGCTACCGGGGCAGACAATTACTCTGGAAACACCATATATTTT. Supplemented by reference TRBV19 and TRBJ1-3, the full variable domain reads DGGITQSPKYLFRKEGQNVTLSCEQNLNHDAMYWYRQDPGQGLRLIYYSQIVNDFQKGDIAEGYSVSREKKESFPLTVTSAQKNPTAFYLCATGADNYSGNTIYFGEGSWLTVV.

This clonotype has a handful of counts. The genes are TRBV7-2 and TRBJ2-5; the D gene could be TRBD1 or TRBD2 (5 bases each). The CDR3 is 12 amino acids. Trimming pared 0 bases from V and 11 bases from J, leaving 10 bases between. Germline V gene data show CDR1 as SGHTA and CDR2 as FQGNSA. This chain's CDR3 is CASSLALGRQYF. The CDR3 bases are TGTGCCAGCAGCTTAGCGTTGGGACGGCAGTACTTC.

V and J are TRBV7-9 and TRBJ2-7; the D gene could be TRBD1 or TRBD2 (6 bases each). Germline V gene data show CDR1 as SEHNR and CDR2 as FQNEAQ (reference sequence). The CDR3 length is 18 residues. Trimming took 4 bases from V and 1 from J, leaving 23 bases between them. This chain's CDR3 is CASSSEGRTEVPSYEQYF. The CDR3 DNA is TGTGCCAGCAGCTCAGAGGGGAGGACAGAAGTCCCTTCCTACGAGCAGTACTTC.

The rearrangement links TRBV6-6 to TRBJ1-2, with D perhaps TRBD1 (5 bases). The CDR3 contains 14 residues. Trimming removed 5 bases from V and 4 bases from J, with 14 bases in between. Germline V lookup: CDR1 MNHNY, CDR2 SVGAGI (reference sequence). CDR3 loop: CASSGQGGSYGYTF. The CDR3 coding sequence is TGTGCCAGCAGTGGCCAGGGAGGTAGCTATGGCTACACCTTC.